This T cell receptor beta chain was identified during a study of Graves' ophthalmopathy and Graves' hyperthyroidism. Study summary: Absence of ophthalmopathy within 18 months of follow-up defined stable hyperthyroidism.

This clonotype has just one count. Aged 18 to 65, hyperthyroidism patients had been newly diagnosed, with under 2 months' duration. Transcripts of RNA were the source for amplifying TCR beta CDR3 regions. The workflow started with a first-round RT-PCR run with HTBI primers and then moved on to a second-round multiplex PCR. TCRdb passed the multiplex PCR reads through MiXCR, listing each CDR3 protein once. The sample lists about 1.2 million distinct CDR3 sequences; 35% to 40% were seen once. This CDR3 is built from 16 residues. Germline-derived CDR1 and CDR2 are DFQATT and SNEGSKA (reference sequence). V lost 0 bases to trimming and J lost 4 bases, with 19 bases between them.

The chain uses TRBV20-1 and TRBJ2-7, with D perhaps given as TRBD1 or TRBD2 (5 bases each). The origin of this receptor is an adult man with Graves' hyperthyroidism. The sequencing input was peripheral blood or thyroid tissue (not recorded which). CDR3 sequence (DNA): TGCAGTGCTAGAGATCTTACCGGGGCTAGTCGTTACGAGCAGTACTTC. Amino acids: CSARDLTGASRYEQYF.